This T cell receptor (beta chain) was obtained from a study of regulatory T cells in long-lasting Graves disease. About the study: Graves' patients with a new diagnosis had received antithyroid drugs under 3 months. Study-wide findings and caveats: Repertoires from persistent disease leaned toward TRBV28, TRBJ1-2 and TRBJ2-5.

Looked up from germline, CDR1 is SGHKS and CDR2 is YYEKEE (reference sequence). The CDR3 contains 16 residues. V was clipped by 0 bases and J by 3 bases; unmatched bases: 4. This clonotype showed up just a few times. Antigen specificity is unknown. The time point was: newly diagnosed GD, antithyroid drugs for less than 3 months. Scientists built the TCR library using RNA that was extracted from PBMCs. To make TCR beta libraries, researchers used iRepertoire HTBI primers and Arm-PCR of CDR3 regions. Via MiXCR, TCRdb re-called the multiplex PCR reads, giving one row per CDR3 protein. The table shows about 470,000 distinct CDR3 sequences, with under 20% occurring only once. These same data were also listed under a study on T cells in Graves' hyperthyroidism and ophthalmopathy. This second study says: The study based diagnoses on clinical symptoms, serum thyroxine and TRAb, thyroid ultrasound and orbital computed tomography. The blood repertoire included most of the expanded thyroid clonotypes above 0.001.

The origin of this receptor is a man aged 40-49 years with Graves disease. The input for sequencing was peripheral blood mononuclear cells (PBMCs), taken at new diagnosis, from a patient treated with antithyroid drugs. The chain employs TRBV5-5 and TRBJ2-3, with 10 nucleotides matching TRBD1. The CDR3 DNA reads TGTGCCAGCAGCTTGGGACAGGGGGCGAGGACAGATACGCAGTATTTT. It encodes CASSLGQGARTDTQYF.